The rows below give T cell receptor beta chains drawn from one sample of a study of cytomegalovirus exposure and HLA in healthy donors. Assay: immunoSEQ multiplex PCR; the TCRdb copy retains only in-frame clones and omits some. Here the sample spans approximately 200,000 clones, roughly 79% being singletons. The sequenced material came from PBMCs. The receptors stem from a woman aged 18-29 years in good health and CMV-seronegative. Both conserved end residues are part of each CDR3. A D gene is named only where the DNA matches it firmly. Clone size is not always given. Where it is, it says once, few, many or a class for expanded clones.

V: TRBV5-8
J: TRBJ1-2
D: TRBD1
size: -
DNA: TGTGCCAGCACCTCGATACAGGGGGCGGGCGGCTACACCTTC
CDR3: CASTSIQGAGGYTF

V: TRBV6-1
J: TRBJ2-5
D: TRBD2
size: -
DNA: TGTGCCAGCAGTGACAGACTAGCGGGAGTCGTTGAGACCCAGTACTTC
CDR3: CASSDRLAGVVETQYF

V: TRBV28
J: TRBJ1-3
D: -
size: -
DNA: TGTGCCAGCAGTTCCCTCCAGGGAGGCGCTGGAAACACCATATATTTT
CDR3: CASSSLQGGAGNTIYF

V: TRBV7-2
J: TRBJ1-1
D: -
size: few
DNA: TGTGCCAGCAGCTTAGAAGAGGGGAACACTGAAGCTTTCTTT
CDR3: CASSLEEGNTEAFF

V: TRBV7-3
J: TRBJ2-3
D: -
size: -
DNA: TGTGCCAGCAGCTATACCGGGATTAACACAGATACGCAGTATTTT
CDR3: CASSYTGINTDTQYF

V: TRBV4-1
J: TRBJ2-2
D: TRBD1
size: -
DNA: TGCGCCAGCAGCCAAACCTCCGGGACAGGGGCCACCGGGGAGCTGTTTTTT
CDR3: CASSQTSGTGATGELFF

V: TRBV19
J: TRBJ1-2
D: -
size: -
DNA: TGTGCCAGTAGTCCGACAGGCAGAGGCTATGGCTACACCTTC
CDR3: CASSPTGRGYGYTF

V: TRBV6-4
J: TRBJ1-3
D: -
size: -
DNA: TGTGCGAAGGTAGGGGTTCACTCTGGAAACACCATATATTTT
CDR3: CAKVGVHSGNTIYF

V: TRBV29-1
J: TRBJ1-1
D: TRBD1
size: -
DNA: TGCAGCGTTGAAGCGGGGACAGGTGAAGCTTTCTTT
CDR3: CSVEAGTGEAFF

V: TRBV5-1
J: TRBJ2-2
D: -
size: -
DNA: TGCGCCAGCAGCCCGATGCGGTCGAACACCGGGGAGCTGTTTTTT
CDR3: CASSPMRSNTGELFF

V: TRBV5-4
J: TRBJ1-2
D: -
size: -
DNA: TGTGCCAGCAGCTCCCGACAGAACTATGGCTACACCTTC
CDR3: CASSSRQNYGYTF

V: TRBV4-1
J: TRBJ2-7
D: TRBD2
size: -
DNA: TGCGCCAGCAGCCAGGGAGCGGGGGGGAACGAGCAGTACTTC
CDR3: CASSQGAGGNEQYF

V: TRBV7-9
J: TRBJ1-3
D: TRBD1
size: -
DNA: TGTGCCAGCAGCTTAGCGGGACAGGGAAACACCATATATTTT
CDR3: CASSLAGQGNTIYF

V: TRBV6-5
J: TRBJ1-1
D: -
size: -
DNA: TGTGCCAGCAGGCCTCCCCGCGGGAACACTGAAGCTTTCTTT
CDR3: CASRPPRGNTEAFF

V: TRBV7-3
J: TRBJ2-1
D: -
size: -
DNA: TGTGCCAGCAGCTTAACGAACGGGGAAACCTACAATGAGCAGTTCTTC
CDR3: CASSLTNGETYNEQFF

V: TRBV6-5
J: TRBJ1-1
D: -
size: -
DNA: TGTGCCAGCAGTTACCTCGGCAGGGAGGGGACTGAAGCTTTCTTT
CDR3: CASSYLGREGTEAFF

V: TRBV27
J: TRBJ2-7
D: TRBD2
size: -
DNA: TGTGCCAGCAGCTTCAGCGGGACCGACTACGAGCAGTACTTC
CDR3: CASSFSGTDYEQYF

V: TRBV29-1
J: TRBJ1-2
D: -
size: once
DNA: TGCAGCGTTGAAGACTCTAGGGGTACAGATGGCTACACCTTC
CDR3: CSVEDSRGTDGYTF

V: TRBV7-3
J: TRBJ2-2
D: TRBD2
size: -
DNA: TGTGCCAGCAGCCCGACTAGCGTGAACACCGGGGAGCTGTTTTTT
CDR3: CASSPTSVNTGELFF

V: TRBV14
J: TRBJ1-1
D: -
size: -
DNA: TGTGCCAGCAGCCCACGGGGGAACACTGAAGCTTTCTTT
CDR3: CASSPRGNTEAFF

V: TRBV19
J: TRBJ1-1
D: -
size: -
DNA: TGTGCCAGTAGTATATCAGCCGAGGGCACTGAAGCTTTCTTT
CDR3: CASSISAEGTEAFF

V: TRBV28
J: TRBJ1-5
D: TRBD1
size: -
DNA: TGTGCCAGCAGTTTCGGGACAGGGGACAATCAGCCCCAGCATTTT
CDR3: CASSFGTGDNQPQHF

V: TRBV10-3
J: TRBJ2-1
D: TRBD1
size: -
DNA: TGTGCCAGCCACAGGGGTGATGAGCAGTTCTTC
CDR3: CASHRGDEQFF

V: TRBV21-1
J: TRBJ1-3
D: -
size: -
DNA: TGTGCCAGCAGCAAAGATGGCCGGGGGGACACCATATATTTT
CDR3: CASSKDGRGDTIYF

V: TRBV5-8
J: TRBJ1-2
D: -
size: -
DNA: TGTGCCAGCAGTCGCGACGGAGCCTATGGCTACACCTTC
CDR3: CASSRDGAYGYTF

V: TRBV6-4
J: TRBJ2-1
D: TRBD2
size: -
DNA: TGTGCCAGCAGTGACCTTAGCGGGGGCCGCAATGAGCAGTTCTTC
CDR3: CASSDLSGGRNEQFF

V: TRBV2
J: TRBJ1-1
D: TRBD1
size: -
DNA: TGTGCCAGCGACAGGGGTGAGACTGAAGCTTTCTTT
CDR3: CASDRGETEAFF

V: TRBV25-1
J: TRBJ1-6
D: -
size: -
DNA: TGTGCCAGCAGTGAACAGAATAATTCACCCCTCCACTTT
CDR3: CASSEQNNSPLHF

V: TRBV7-9
J: TRBJ2-1
D: -
size: -
DNA: TGTTCCAGCAACCCACCCTCCGGGAACAATGAGCAGTTCTTC
CDR3: CSSNPPSGNNEQFF